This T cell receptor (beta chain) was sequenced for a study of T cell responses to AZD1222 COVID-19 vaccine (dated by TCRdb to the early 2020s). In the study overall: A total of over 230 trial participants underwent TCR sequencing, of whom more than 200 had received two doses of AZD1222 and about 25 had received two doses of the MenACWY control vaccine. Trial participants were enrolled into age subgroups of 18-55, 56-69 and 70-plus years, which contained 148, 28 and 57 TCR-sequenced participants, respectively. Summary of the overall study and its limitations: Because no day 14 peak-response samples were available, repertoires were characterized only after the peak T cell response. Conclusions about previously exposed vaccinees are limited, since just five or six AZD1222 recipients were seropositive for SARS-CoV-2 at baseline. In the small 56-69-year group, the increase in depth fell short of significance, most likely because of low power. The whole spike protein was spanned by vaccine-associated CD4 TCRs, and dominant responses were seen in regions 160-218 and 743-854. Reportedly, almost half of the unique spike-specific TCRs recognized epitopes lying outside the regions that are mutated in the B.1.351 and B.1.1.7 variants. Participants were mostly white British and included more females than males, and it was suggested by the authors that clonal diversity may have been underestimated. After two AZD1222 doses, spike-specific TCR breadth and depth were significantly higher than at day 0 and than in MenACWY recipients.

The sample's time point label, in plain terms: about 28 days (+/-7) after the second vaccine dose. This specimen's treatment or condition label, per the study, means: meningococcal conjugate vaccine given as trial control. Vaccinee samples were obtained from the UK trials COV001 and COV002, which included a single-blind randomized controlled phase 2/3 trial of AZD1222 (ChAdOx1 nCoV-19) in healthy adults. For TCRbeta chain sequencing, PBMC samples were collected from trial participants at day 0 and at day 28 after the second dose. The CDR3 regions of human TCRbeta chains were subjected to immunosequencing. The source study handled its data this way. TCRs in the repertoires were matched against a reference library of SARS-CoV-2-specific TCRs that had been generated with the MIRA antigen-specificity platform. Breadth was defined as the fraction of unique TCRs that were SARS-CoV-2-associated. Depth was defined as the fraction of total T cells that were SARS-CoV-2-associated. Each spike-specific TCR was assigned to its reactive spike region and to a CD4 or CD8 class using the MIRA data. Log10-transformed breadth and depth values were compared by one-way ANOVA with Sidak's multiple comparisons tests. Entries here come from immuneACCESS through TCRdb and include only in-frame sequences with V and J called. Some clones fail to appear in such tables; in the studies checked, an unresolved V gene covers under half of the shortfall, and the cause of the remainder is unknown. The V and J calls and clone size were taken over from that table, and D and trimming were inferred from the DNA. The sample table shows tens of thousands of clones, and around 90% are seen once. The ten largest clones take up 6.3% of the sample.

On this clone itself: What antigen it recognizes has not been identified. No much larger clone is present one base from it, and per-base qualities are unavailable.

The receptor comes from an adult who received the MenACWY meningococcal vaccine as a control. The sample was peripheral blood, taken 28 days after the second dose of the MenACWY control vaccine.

Here is the DNA: TGTGCCAGCAGCTTTGGCAGCTTTACACAGGGGAGGTATTCCTACGAGCAGTACTTC. It is translated as CASSFGSFTQGRYSYEQYF. The chain is made from TRBV5-6 and TRBJ2-7; the D region possibly corresponds to TRBD1 (7 bases align). Including the terminal cysteine and phenylalanine, the CDR3 comprises 19 residues. CDR3 DNA is the only sequence kept; it has 57 bases, read in frame from the first base. From the germline V gene, CDR1 is SGHDT and CDR2 is YYEEEE. The V and J ends are trimmed by 2 bases and 1 base, leaving 25 bases between them.